These 4 T cell receptor beta chains were all obtained from the same sample, sequenced in a study of blood T cell repertoires in COVID-19. Assay used: immunoSEQ multiplex PCR; TCRdb lists only in-frame clones, some missing. Of about 260,000 clones in the sample, about 87% are singletons; the top ten hold over 2%. The sample taken for sequencing was peripheral blood. The receptors here all came from a woman aged 50 to 60 with acute or convalescent COVID-19.

The V and J genes are TRBV9 and TRBJ1-2, with 9 positions matching TRBD1. Germline CDR1 SGDLS, CDR2 YYNGEE. With V trimmed by 0 bases and J by 6 bases, 3 bases remained unmatched. The CDR3 has 14 residues. This chain's CDR3 is CASSVVRTGDGYTF. The CDR3 nucleotides are TGTGCCAGCAGCGTAGTCAGGACAGGGGATGGCTACACCTTC.

V usage is TRBV12-3 or TRBV12-4 and J usage is TRBJ2-3; perhaps TRBD2 as D (5 bases). V lost 6 bases to trimming and J lost 5 bases, with 12 bases between them. This CDR3 spans 13 amino acids. This CDR3 is CASRPLARDTQYF. The CDR3 DNA reads TGTGCCAGCAGACCCCTAGCTCGAGATACGCAGTATTTT.

The rearrangement joins TRBV5-1 to TRBJ2-3; 8 nucleotides align to TRBD2. CDR3 length: 19 amino acids. V was clipped by 4 bases and J by 3 bases; unmatched bases: 19. From germline, CDR1 is SGHRS and CDR2 YFSETQ. The CDR3 sequence: CASSPAYGRARLPTDTQYF. CDR3 bases: TGCGCCAGCAGCCCAGCTTACGGGAGGGCGCGATTGCCAACAGATACGCAGTATTTT.

CDR3 region: CASSVGRLAPTTDTQYF. As DNA, the CDR3 is TGTGCCAGCAGCGTTGGAAGACTAGCCCCTACCACAGATACGCAGTATTTT. The J gene is TRBJ2-3, the V gene TRBV9; 7 bases map to TRBD2. This CDR3 contains 17 residues. The V segment lost 2 bases and the J segment 2 bases; nucleotides outside the gene matches: 11. Germline CDR1 and CDR2: SGDLS and YYNGEE.